Listed below are T cell receptor beta chains from one sample, sequenced in a study of regulatory T cells in long-lasting Graves disease. MiXCR, run by TCRdb on the multiplex PCR reads, gives a single entry per CDR3 protein. Altogether over 500,000 distinct CDR3 sequences are present, about 16% being singletons, with the ten largest covering about 11%. Another study also made use of these data, one on T cells in Graves' hyperthyroidism and ophthalmopathy.

Sequencing was performed on peripheral blood mononuclear cells (PBMCs), taken at new diagnosis, from a patient treated with antithyroid drugs. Source of these receptors: a man aged 18 to 30 with Graves disease. Both conserved end residues are part of each CDR3. The D gene is left open where the match is weak. The size field is filled for only some rows; it gives once, few, many or a size class.

TRBJ2-1	TRBV30	once	TRBD2	CAWSSGLGHNEQFF	TGTGCCTGGAGCTCGGGACTAGGGCACAATGAGCAGTTCTTC
TRBJ1-5	TRBV27	few	-	CASSFAPGGGDQPQHF	TGTGCCAGCAGTTTCGCCCCTGGGGGCGGGGATCAGCCCCAGCATTTT
TRBJ2-1	TRBV6-1	many	-	CASSPDRSLSNRLNPFF	TGTGCCAGCAGTCCAGACAGGTCCTTATCTAACAGACTGAATCCGTTCTTC
TRBJ2-7	TRBV27	-	TRBD2	CASSLGAAGGPYEQYF	TGTGCCAGCAGTTTGGGTGCAGCGGGAGGGCCTTACGAGCAGTACTTC
TRBJ2-1	TRBV28	many	-	CASRQGLSYNEQFF	TGTGCCAGCAGGCAGGGTCTCTCCTACAATGAGCAGTTCTTC
TRBJ2-3	TRBV14	-	-	CASSQVSTSTDTQYF	TGTGCCAGCAGCCAAGTTAGCACTAGCACAGATACGCAGTATTTT
TRBJ2-5	TRBV5-1	few	-	CASSLAPSRGSETQYF	TGCGCCAGCAGCTTGGCGCCCTCTCGGGGAAGTGAGACCCAGTACTTC
TRBJ2-5	TRBV5-5	many	-	CASSPTESQETQYF	TGTGCCAGCAGCCCGACGGAGTCCCAAGAGACCCAGTACTTC
TRBJ1-1	TRBV6-1	many	-	CASKKDVMESEAFF	TGTGCCAGCAAGAAGGACGTGATGGAATCTGAAGCTTTCTTT
TRBJ1-1	TRBV28	many	-	CASIPVGSEAFF	TGTGCCAGCATTCCAGTGGGTTCTGAAGCTTTCTTT
TRBJ2-5	TRBV7-9	many	-	CASSPPEDSQETQYF	TGTGCCAGCAGCCCGCCTGAGGACTCACAAGAGACCCAGTACTTC
TRBJ2-7	TRBV29-1	-	TRBD1	CSVEDQGASYEQYF	TGCAGCGTTGAAGATCAGGGGGCTTCCTACGAGCAGTACTTC
TRBJ1-6	TRBV9	few	-	CASSGQGQVPLHF	TGTGCCAGCAGCGGGCAAGGCCAGGTCCCCCTCCACTTT
TRBJ2-1	TRBV27	many	TRBD2	CASSFRTSPHEQFF	TGTGCCAGCAGTTTCAGGACTAGCCCCCATGAGCAGTTCTTC
TRBJ2-7	TRBV5-1	-	TRBD1	CASSPRDREVEQYF	TGCGCCAGCAGCCCCCGGGACAGGGAAGTCGAGCAGTACTTC
TRBJ2-7	TRBV9	many	TRBD2	CASSVSGVSGSYEQYF	TGTGCCAGCAGCGTAAGTGGCGTGAGCGGGAGCTACGAGCAGTACTTC
TRBJ2-2	TRBV2	-	TRBD2	CASSDSLIAGAPGELFF	TGTGCCAGCAGTGATTCCTTGATAGCGGGAGCTCCCGGGGAGCTGTTTTTT
TRBJ2-3	TRBV7-9	few	TRBD2	CASSARTSASTDTQYF	TGTGCCAGCAGCGCAAGGACTAGCGCCAGCACAGATACGCAGTATTTT
TRBJ2-7	TRBV19	many	-	CASSKGLYEQYF	TGTGCCAGTAGCAAGGGCCTCTACGAGCAGTACTTC
TRBJ2-7	TRBV7-2	many	TRBD1	CASSSHRGVDYEQYF	TGTGCCAGCAGCTCCCACAGGGGAGTCGACTACGAGCAGTACTTC
TRBJ2-4	TRBV15	few	-	CATSRYSGTAKNIQYF	TGTGCCACCAGCAGATACTCCGGGACAGCCAAAAACATTCAGTACTTC
TRBJ1-3	TRBV12-3/TRBV12-4	many	-	CASSLDGRRHTIYF	TGTGCCAGCAGTTTAGACGGGCGTCGACACACCATATATTTT
TRBJ2-1	TRBV5-1	many	-	CASTWGELRDNEQFF	TGCGCCAGCACCTGGGGTGAGCTTCGCGACAATGAGCAGTTCTTC
TRBJ1-5	TRBV20-1	many	TRBD1	CSASDRALNQPQHF	TGCAGTGCATCGGACAGGGCGCTGAATCAGCCCCAGCATTTT
TRBJ2-4	TRBV27	many	TRBD2	CASSLAGGHSIQYF	TGTGCCAGCAGTCTAGCGGGAGGGCATTCCATTCAGTACTTC
TRBJ2-7	TRBV6-8	-	TRBD1	CASSYPPDRGAHEQYF	TGTGCCAGCAGTTACCCCCCCGACAGGGGGGCCCACGAGCAGTACTTC
TRBJ1-1	TRBV12-3/TRBV12-4	many	TRBD1	CASSPETGGWGTEAFF	TGTGCCAGCAGTCCCGAAACAGGGGGCTGGGGCACTGAAGCTTTCTTT
TRBJ2-1	TRBV5-1	-	TRBD2	CASSWREGPYNEQFF	TGCGCCAGCAGCTGGCGGGAGGGCCCTTACAATGAGCAGTTCTTC
TRBJ2-1	TRBV6-2/TRBV6-3	-	-	CASNSGGLDGNEQFF	TGTGCCAGCAATAGCGGAGGTCTGGACGGCAATGAGCAGTTCTTC
TRBJ2-1	TRBV3-1	many	TRBD2	CASSRSLGTSDYNEQFF	TGTGCCAGCAGCCGGTCGCTCGGGACTAGCGACTACAATGAGCAGTTCTTC
TRBJ2-1	TRBV9	many	-	CASSVARGREAYNEQFF	TGTGCCAGCAGCGTAGCTAGGGGGCGGGAGGCCTACAATGAGCAGTTCTTC
TRBJ1-2	TRBV20-1	few	-	CSARDFSGANYGYTF	TGCAGTGCTAGAGATTTTTCAGGCGCTAACTATGGCTACACCTTC
TRBJ2-2	TRBV29-1	once	-	CSVDGSSLTGELFF	TGCAGCGTTGATGGGAGCTCTCTAACCGGGGAGCTGTTTTTT
TRBJ2-7	TRBV7-2	many	-	CASSLGRYYEQYF	TGTGCCAGCAGCTTAGGCAGATACTACGAGCAGTACTTC
TRBJ2-2	TRBV6-1	-	-	CASKSGGELFF	TGTGCCAGCAAAAGTGGCGGGGAGCTGTTTTTT
TRBJ2-6	TRBV11-3	-	-	CASSLDVWQGTRSSGANVLTF	TGTGCCAGCAGCTTAGATGTATGGCAGGGGACCCGTAGCTCTGGGGCCAACGTCCTGACTTTC
TRBJ2-7	TRBV12-3/TRBV12-4	many	TRBD1	CASSLRQGIYEQYF	TGTGCCAGCAGTTTAAGACAGGGTATCTACGAGCAGTACTTC
TRBJ2-1	TRBV20-1	few	TRBD2	CSAGGLAGRYNEQFF	TGCAGTGCTGGGGGACTAGCGGGAAGATACAATGAGCAGTTCTTC
TRBJ2-7	TRBV6-1	many	-	CASTHLEGGEQYF	TGTGCCAGCACTCATCTGGAGGGGGGCGAGCAGTACTTC
TRBJ2-5	TRBV18	few	-	CASSSRGEGETQYF	TGTGCCAGCTCATCCCGCGGGGAAGGGGAGACCCAGTACTTC
TRBJ2-1	TRBV19	-	-	CASSNLGPALNEQFF	TGTGCCAGTAGTAATTTAGGGCCAGCGCTCAATGAGCAGTTCTTC
TRBJ2-3	TRBV11-3	few	TRBD2	CASSKGLAGGDTQYF	TGTGCCAGCAGCAAGGGACTAGCGGGAGGGGATACGCAGTATTTT
TRBJ2-1	TRBV28	few	-	CASRPRGNLGNEQFF	TGTGCCAGCAGACCCAGGGGCAACCTGGGCAATGAGCAGTTCTTC
TRBJ1-2	TRBV29-1	-	-	CSVSDSQNYGYTF	TGCAGCGTTTCGGACAGTCAAAATTATGGCTACACCTTC
TRBJ1-2	TRBV5-1	few	-	CASSFTENYGYTF	TGCGCCAGCAGCTTCACGGAAAACTATGGCTACACCTTC
TRBJ2-7	TRBV13	many	-	CASSSFLFGSYEQYF	TGTGCCAGCAGCTCCTTCCTATTTGGCTCCTACGAGCAGTACTTC
TRBJ2-3	TRBV19	-	-	CASSIESGLSTDTQYF	TGTGCCAGTAGTATCGAGAGCGGACTTAGCACAGATACGCAGTATTTT
TRBJ2-7	TRBV27	many	-	CASSFSNSYEQYF	TGTGCCAGCAGCTTCTCCAACTCCTACGAGCAGTACTTC
TRBJ2-3	TRBV5-5	-	TRBD2	CVSSSLTSGRVTDTQYF	TGTGTCAGCAGCTCTTTGACTAGCGGGAGAGTCACAGATACGCAGTATTTT
TRBJ1-1	TRBV5-1	many	-	CASSLGAGRTEAFF	TGCGCCAGCAGCTTGGGGGCAGGGCGGACTGAAGCTTTCTTT
TRBJ1-5	TRBV6-1	-	-	CASSRGGPAESNQPQHF	TGTGCCAGCAGTCGTGGTGGGCCTGCGGAGAGCAATCAGCCCCAGCATTTT
TRBJ1-4	TRBV30	many	-	CAWSVGGNEKLFF	TGTGCCTGGAGTGTGGGAGGAAATGAAAAACTGTTTTTT
TRBJ1-5	TRBV7-9	-	-	CASSLGTGRGGSWQPQHF	TGTGCCAGCAGCTTAGGCACAGGGCGAGGAGGTTCGTGGCAGCCCCAGCATTTT
TRBJ2-7	TRBV6-1	-	-	CASSEPTYEQYF	TGTGCCAGCAGCGAGCCTACCTACGAGCAGTACTTC